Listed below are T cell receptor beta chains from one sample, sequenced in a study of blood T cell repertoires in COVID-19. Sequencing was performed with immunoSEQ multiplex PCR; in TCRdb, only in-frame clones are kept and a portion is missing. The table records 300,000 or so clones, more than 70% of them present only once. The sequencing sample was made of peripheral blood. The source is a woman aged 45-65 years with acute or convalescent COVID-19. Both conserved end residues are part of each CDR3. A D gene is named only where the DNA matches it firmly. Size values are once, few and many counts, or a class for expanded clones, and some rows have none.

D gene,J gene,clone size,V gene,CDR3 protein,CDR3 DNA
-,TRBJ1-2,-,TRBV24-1,CATSDFREHGYTF,TGTGCCACCAGTGATTTCCGGGAGCATGGCTACACCTTC
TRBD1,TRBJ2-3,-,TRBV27,CASSPGQVTDTQYF,TGTGCCAGCAGTCCGGGACAGGTCACAGATACGCAGTATTTT
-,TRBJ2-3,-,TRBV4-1,CASSQDPPRALSTDTQYF,TGCGCCAGCAGCCAAGATCCTCCGCGGGCACTAAGCACAGATACGCAGTATTTT
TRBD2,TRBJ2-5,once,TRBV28,CASSLFGALMGTGGEETQYF,TGTGCCAGCAGTTTATTTGGGGCATTAATGGGGACCGGGGGGGAGGAGACCCAGTACTTC
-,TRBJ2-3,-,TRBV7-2,CASSSRDFIITQYF,TGTGCCAGCAGCTCACGGGACTTCATAATTACGCAGTATTTT
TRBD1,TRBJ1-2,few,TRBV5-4,CASSLANRGKDYGYTF,TGTGCCAGCAGCTTAGCAAACAGGGGGAAAGACTATGGCTACACCTTC
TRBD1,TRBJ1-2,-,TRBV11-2,CASTPDRASNGYTF,TGTGCCAGCACCCCGGACAGGGCTTCCAATGGCTACACCTTC
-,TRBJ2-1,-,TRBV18,CASSRRDRDNEQFF,TGTGCCAGCTCTCGGCGGGACAGAGACAATGAGCAGTTCTTC
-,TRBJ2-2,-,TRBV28,CASSSQGTSAGELFF,TGTGCCAGCAGTTCCCAGGGAACCTCTGCCGGGGAGCTGTTTTTT
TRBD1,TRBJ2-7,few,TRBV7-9,CASSAKIGQGALYYEQYF,TGTGCCAGCAGCGCCAAGATAGGACAGGGGGCCCTTTACTACGAGCAGTACTTC
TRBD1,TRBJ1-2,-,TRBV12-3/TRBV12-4,CASSPGGADGYTF,TGTGCCAGCAGTCCAGGGGGCGCGGATGGCTACACCTTC
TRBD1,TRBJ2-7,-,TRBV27,CASIDRVTYEQYF,TGTGCCAGCATAGACAGGGTAACCTACGAGCAGTACTTC
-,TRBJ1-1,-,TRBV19,CASTPYQRGTEAFF,TGTGCCAGTACCCCCTACCAAAGGGGGACTGAAGCTTTCTTT